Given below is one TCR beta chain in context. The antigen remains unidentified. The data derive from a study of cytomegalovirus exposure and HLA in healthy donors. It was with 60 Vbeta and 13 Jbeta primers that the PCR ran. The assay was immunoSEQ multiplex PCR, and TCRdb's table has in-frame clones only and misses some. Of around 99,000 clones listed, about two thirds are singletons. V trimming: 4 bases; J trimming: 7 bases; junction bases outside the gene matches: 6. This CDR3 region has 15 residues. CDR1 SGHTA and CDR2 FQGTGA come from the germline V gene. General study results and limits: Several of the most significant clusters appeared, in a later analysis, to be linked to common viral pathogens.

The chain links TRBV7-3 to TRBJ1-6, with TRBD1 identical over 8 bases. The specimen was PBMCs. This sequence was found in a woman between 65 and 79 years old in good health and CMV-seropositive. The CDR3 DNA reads TGTGCCAGCAGCTCCGGGACAGGAGGGAATTCACCCCTCCACTTT. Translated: CASSSGTGGNSPLHF.